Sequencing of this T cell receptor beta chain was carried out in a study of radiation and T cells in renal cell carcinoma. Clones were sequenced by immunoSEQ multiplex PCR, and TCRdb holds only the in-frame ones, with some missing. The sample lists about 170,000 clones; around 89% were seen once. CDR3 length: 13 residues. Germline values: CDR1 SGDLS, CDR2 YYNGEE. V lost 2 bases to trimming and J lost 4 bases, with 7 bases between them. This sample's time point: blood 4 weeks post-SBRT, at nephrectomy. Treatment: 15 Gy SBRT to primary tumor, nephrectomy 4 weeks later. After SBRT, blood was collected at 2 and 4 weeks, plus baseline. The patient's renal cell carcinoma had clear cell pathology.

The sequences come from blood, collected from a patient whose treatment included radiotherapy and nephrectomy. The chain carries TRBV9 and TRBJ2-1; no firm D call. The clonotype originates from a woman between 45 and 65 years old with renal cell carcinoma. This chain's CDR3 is CASSVNGYNEQFF. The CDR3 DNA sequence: TGTGCCAGCAGCGTTAACGGGTACAATGAGCAGTTCTTC.